The 17 T cell receptor beta chains in this list originate from one sample, sequenced in a study of breast tumors, draining lymph nodes, adjacent tissues. MiXCR, applied by TCRdb to the multiplex PCR reads, yields one record per CDR3 protein. The repertoire includes about 270,000 distinct CDR3 sequences, about 33% of them detected once, and approximately 1% sits in the top ten. The lymph nodes were axillary draining lymph nodes from breast cancer patients. What was sequenced was axillary lymph node tissue. These receptors all stem from a female donor with breast cancer. Some clones in this sample may be carry-over from other donors' samples.

This clonotype was seen at least ten times. The rearrangement uses TRBV15 and TRBJ2-5, with 8 bases that match TRBD2. The CDR3 totals 14 residues. V was pared by 1 base and J by 5 bases, with 3 bases of the junction left unmatched. The germline V gene encodes CDR1 LNHNV and CDR2 YYDKDF (reference sequence). CDR3 amino acids: CATSRGQREETQYF. The CDR3 DNA sequence: TGTGCCACCAGCAGAGGCCAGCGGGAGGAGACCCAGTACTTC.

This clonotype was counted many times. Being one base from a much bigger clone, this may be a read error. V usage is TRBV20-1 and J usage is TRBJ1-6; D gene uncertain. Germline V gene lookup returns CDR1 DFQATT and CDR2 SNEGSKA (reference sequence). CDR3 length: 12 residues. This chain's CDR3 is CSARAKGGPPHF. The CDR3 nucleotides are TGCAGTGCTAGAGCTAAGGGTGGACCCCCCCACTTT.

The genes are TRBV11-2 and TRBJ1-1, with unresolved D. V lost 6 bases, J lost 4 bases, and 9 bases lay in between. The CDR3 sequence is 12 residues long. Germline V gives CDR1 SGHAT, CDR2 FQNNGV. CDR3: CASSTLGTEAFF. DNA of the CDR3: TGTGCCAGCAGTACTTTGGGCACTGAAGCTTTCTTT. Full variable domain (outside the CDR3, taken from reference TRBV11-2 and TRBJ1-1): EAGVAQSPRYKIIEKRQSVAFWCNPISGHATLYWYQQILGQGPKLLIQFQNNGVVDDSQLPKDRFSAERLKGVDSTLKIQPAKLEDSAVYLCASSTLGTEAFFGQGTRLTVV.

About this clonotype itself: The CDR3 carries no conserved terminal phenylalanine or tryptophan, so it likely arises from a read error. The chain recombines TRBV29-1 with TRBJ2-1; D may be TRBD1 (7 bases). This CDR3 comprises 16 residues. Germline CDR1 reads SQVTM; CDR2 reads ANQGSEA. The V and J ends lost 7 bases and 2 bases respectively, with 21 bases between them. The CDR3 nucleotides are TGCAGCGGCCGACAGGGAGGAGGGTTCGCCTACAATGAGCAGTTCCTC. Translating gives CSGRQGGGFAYNEQFL.

About this clonotype: At one boundary the junction diverges from the germline segment, which might be a read error. The V call is TRBV5-6, the J call TRBJ2-1; 10 bases agree with TRBD2. The CDR3 contains 17 residues. Germline V gives CDR1 SGHDT, CDR2 YYEEEE. CDR3 amino acids: CASSPSTLAGVYNEQSF. The CDR3 DNA sequence: TGTGCCAGCAGCCCCTCCACTCTAGCGGGAGTCTACAATGAGCAGTCCTTC.

This chain joins TRBV7-3 and TRBJ2-1; TRBD2 matches 7 bases. The germline gives CDR1 SGHTA, CDR2 FQGTGA. The CDR3 loop spans 17 amino acids. The V segment lost 2 bases and the J segment 6 bases; nucleotides outside the gene matches: 13. Written as DNA, the CDR3 is TGTGCCAGCAGCTTAGAGTCAGGCGCGGGAGTGGCCAATGAGCAGTTCTTC. Amino acid sequence: CASSLESGAGVANEQFF.

Points on this clonotype: Possible read error: a much larger clone is one base away. The rearrangement joins TRBV5-1 to TRBJ2-5; 7 bases map to TRBD1. CDR3 length: 14 amino acids. CDR1 and CDR2 (germline): SGHRS, YFSETQ. The CDR3: CASSRANRGETQHF. The CDR3 bases are TGCGCCAGCAGTCGGGCCAACAGGGGCGAGACCCAGCACTTC.

This clonotype was seen repeatedly, ten times or more. The chain joins TRBV4-2 to TRBJ2-1; TRBD2 aligns across 13 bases. Per germline, CDR1 LGHNA and CDR2 YNFKEQ. This CDR3 spans 14 amino acids. V shed 1 base and J 10 bases; nucleotides not matched to a gene: 1. In DNA, the CDR3 is TGTGCCAGCAGCCAAGGGGGACTAGCGGGGGAGCAGTTCTTC. This sequence encodes CASSQGGLAGEQFF.

This clonotype occurred many times. The genes are TRBV5-5 and TRBJ2-7; D not certain. Germline CDR1 SGHKS, CDR2 YYEKEE (reference sequence). The CDR3 totals 13 residues. Trimming pared 0 bases from V and 3 bases from J, leaving 7 bases between. In DNA form, the CDR3 reads TGTGCCAGCAGCTTGGGACCGCTCTACGAGCAGTACTTC. Protein product: CASSLGPLYEQYF. Looking up the rest from reference TRBV5-5 and TRBJ2-7 gives the full variable domain: DAGVTQSPTHLIKTRGQQVTLRCSPISGHKSVSWYQQVLGQGPQFIFQYYEKEERGRGNFPDRFSARQFPNYSSELNVNALLLGDSALYLCASSLGPLYEQYFGPGTRLTVT.

This clonotype was seen a handful of times. The rearrangement links TRBV6-2 or TRBV6-3 to TRBJ2-7; TRBD2 is a possible D gene (6 bases). V was shortened by 4 bases and J by 6 bases, with 19 bases between the two germline ends. The CDR3 extends over 15 amino acids. Germline values: CDR1 MNHEY, CDR2 SVGEGT. CDR3 loop: CASSSWGVGPVEQYF. DNA for the CDR3: TGTGCCAGCAGTTCGTGGGGGGTTGGGCCGGTCGAGCAGTACTTC.

The chain combines TRBV30 with TRBJ2-7; D is unclear. CDR1 and CDR2 (germline): GTSNPN, SVGIG (reference sequence). Trimming shortened V by 4 bases and J by 6 bases, and 19 bases separated the two germline ends. This CDR3 contains 14 residues. The CDR3 reads CAWIPSPFGAEQYF. CDR3 nucleotide sequence: TGTGCCTGGATCCCATCCCCCTTCGGAGCCGAGCAGTACTTC.

On this clonotype: A read error may be the cause here, since a much bigger clone is one base away. The conserved phenylalanine or tryptophan normally closing the CDR3 is absent here, so this likely arose from a read error. The V call is TRBV6-5, the J call TRBJ1-2; D perhaps matches TRBD1 (6 bases). V was trimmed by 6 bases and J by 1 base, leaving 9 bases between them. This CDR3 is built from 13 residues. The germline V gene encodes CDR1 MNHEY and CDR2 SVGAGI. The CDR3 DNA reads as TGTGCCAGCAGAGGACAGAATAACTATGGCTACACCTCC. Its protein product is CASRGQNNYGYTS.

This clonotype has more than one count but fewer than ten. Since a much larger clone is just one base distant, this may be a read error. The V gene is TRBV9, the J gene TRBJ2-5; TRBD2 is a possible D gene (5 bases). This CDR3 comprises 14 residues. In germline, CDR1 is SGDLS, CDR2 YYNGEE. The CDR3 reads CASSVGLALETQSF. The CDR3 DNA is TGTGCCAGCAGCGTAGGGCTAGCCCTGGAGACCCAGTCCTTC.

This clonotype was recorded a few times. The rearrangement joins TRBV12-3 or TRBV12-4 to TRBJ2-7, with TRBD1 matching over 9 bases. The CDR3 consists of 15 residues. V gave up 8 bases and J gave up 3 bases; unmatched junction bases: 11. CDR3 nucleotide sequence: TGTGCCAGCTCACGGGACAGGGCTGGTAACTACGAGCAGTACTTC. It is translated as CASSRDRAGNYEQYF.

This clonotype was found many times. The gene calls are TRBV19 and TRBJ2-7; 7 positions match TRBD1. Looked up from germline, CDR1 is LNHDA and CDR2 is SQIVND (reference sequence). V lost 3 bases, J lost 3 bases, and 11 bases stayed unmatched. The CDR3 spans 16 residues. The CDR3 DNA is TGTGCCAGTAGTATTGCCCGGACAGGACTTATCTACGAGCAGTACTTC. Its translation is CASSIARTGLIYEQYF.

This clonotype was recorded at least ten times. The rearrangement joins TRBV9 to TRBJ2-1; the match to TRBD1 covers 7 bases. Per germline, CDR1 SGDLS and CDR2 YYNGEE. V was pared by 3 bases and J by 6 bases, with 9 bases of the junction left unmatched. This CDR3 region has 15 residues. The CDR3 nucleotides are TGTGCCAGCAGCGCCCGGGACAGCGGATCCAATGAGCAGTTCTTC. Amino acid sequence: CASSARDSGSNEQFF.

This clonotype has only a few counts. This chain links TRBV27 with TRBJ1-5, with a tentative D call TRBD1 (5 bases). The V and J ends lost 3 bases and 0 bases respectively, with 9 bases between them. Germline assignment: CDR1 MNHEY and CDR2 SMNVEV (reference sequence). This CDR3 comprises 15 residues. CDR3 DNA sequence: TGTGCCAGCAGTTTCACAGGTGATAGCAATCAGCCCCAGCATTTT. Protein: CASSFTGDSNQPQHF.